The 13 T cell receptor beta chains below come from one sample, sequenced in a study of shared clonotypes between healthy human individuals. Terminally differentiated effector memory CD45RA+ cells were excluded from the naive CD8 cells, which were CD45RO-negative and positively selected for CCR7. This table comes from immunoSEQ multiplex PCR, and its TCRdb copy is limited to in-frame clones, with some not included. Among over 2,000,000 clones listed, 93% were seen once. Material for sequencing was naive CD8+ T cells from PBMCs. These receptor sequences come from a man aged 18 to 29 in good health. Some clones in this sample may be carry-over from other donors' samples.

This clone was counted a single time. The chain recombines TRBV6-1 with TRBJ2-7, with D tentatively TRBD2 (5 bases). Germline V gene data show CDR1 as MNHNS and CDR2 as SASEGT. V shed 2 bases and J shed 5 bases, with 13 bases lying between them. The CDR3 sequence is 14 residues long. CDR3: CASSERAVNDEQYF. In DNA form, the CDR3 reads TGTGCCAGCAGTGAAAGAGCGGTCAACGACGAGCAGTACTTC.

This chain uses TRBV5-4 with TRBJ2-5; 13 bases map to TRBD2. CDR3 length: 15 residues. Trimming cost V 4 bases and J 2 bases; bases outside gene matches: 2. Germline V lookup: CDR1 SGHNT, CDR2 YYREEE (reference sequence). CDR3 sequence: CASSTGLAGQETQYF. CDR3 sequence (DNA): TGTGCCAGCAGCACGGGACTAGCGGGACAAGAGACCCAGTACTTC.

The chain carries TRBV6-1 and TRBJ1-1; D is unclear. V was pared by 4 bases and J by 0 bases, with 9 bases between. The CDR3 has 14 amino acids. Looked up from germline, CDR1 is MNHNS and CDR2 is SASEGT. This chain's CDR3 is CASSVGRMNTEAFF. The CDR3 coding sequence is TGTGCCAGCAGTGTTGGAAGGATGAACACTGAAGCTTTCTTT.

J is TRBJ2-5 and V is TRBV27, with TRBD1 matching over 9 bases. V lost 5 bases, J lost 11 bases, and 12 bases stayed unmatched. The CDR3 is 14 amino acids. The germline V gene encodes CDR1 MNHEY and CDR2 SMNVEV (reference sequence). DNA for the CDR3: TGTGCCAGCAGTCCCCTCCGGGACAGGGAAGAGCAGTACTTC. Encoded protein: CASSPLRDREEQYF.

The chain employs TRBV27 and TRBJ1-4, with 8 bases lining up with TRBD1. The junction had 7 bases not matched to a gene; V was cut back by 6 bases and J by 7 bases. The germline gives CDR1 MNHEY, CDR2 SMNVEV (reference sequence). This CDR3 contains 14 residues. CDR3 DNA: TGTGCCAGCAGCCTCAGGGGGCAAAGTGAAAAACTGTTTTTT. Its protein product is CASSLRGQSEKLFF.

This clone was observed a single time. The chain carries TRBV7-9 and TRBJ1-5; D gene uncertain. The V gene's germline CDR1 is SEHNR and CDR2 FQNEAQ (reference sequence). V lost 1 base and J 3 bases, leaving 10 bases between the germline ends. The CDR3 sequence is 15 residues long. The CDR3 spells CASSLDRGLNQPQHF. As DNA, the CDR3 is TGTGCCAGCAGCTTAGACCGTGGGCTCAATCAGCCCCAGCATTTT.

Turning to this clone: Additional DNA sequences in this sample encode the identical CDR3. The genes are TRBV27 and TRBJ2-7; 9 bases map to TRBD1. The CDR3 contains 13 residues. J was trimmed by 4 bases and V by 8 bases; bases with no gene match: 6. Germline CDR1 reads MNHEY; CDR2 reads SMNVEV (reference sequence). The CDR3 spells CASGRTGAYEQYF. The CDR3 DNA follows: TGTGCCAGCGGGAGGACAGGGGCGTACGAGCAGTACTTC.

This chain links TRBV4-3 with TRBJ1-1; no firm D call. This CDR3 is built from 13 residues. Per germline, CDR1 LGHNA and CDR2 YSLEER. V was shortened by 4 bases and J by 3 bases, with 9 bases between the two germline ends. The CDR3 DNA sequence: TGCGCCAGCAGCCTTTTGCGGTACACTGAAGCTTTCTTT. Protein sequence: CASSLLRYTEAFF.

CDR3: CASSSRDRDQNNTGELFF. The CDR3 DNA follows: TGTGCCAGCAGCTCTAGGGACAGGGACCAAAACAACACCGGGGAGCTGTTTTTT. The V and J genes are TRBV7-6 and TRBJ2-2, with 9 bases identical to TRBD1. The CDR3 runs to 18 residues. V shed 4 bases, J shed 2 bases, and the junction held 11 bases outside the gene matches. Germline lookup yields CDR1 SGHVS and CDR2 FNYEAQ.

The CDR3 coding sequence is TGTGCCAGCAGCCCAAAACAGGCGTTCACAGATACGCAGTATTTT. Residues: CASSPKQAFTDTQYF. V is TRBV9 and J is TRBJ2-3, with TRBD1 as a possible D gene (5 bases). The CDR3 length is 15 residues. Deletions cut 4 bases from V and 2 bases from J, with 14 bases between. Germline-derived CDR1 and CDR2 are SGDLS and YYNGEE.

The rearrangement uses TRBV13 and TRBJ2-1, with 10 nucleotides matching TRBD2. The germline gives CDR1 PRHDT, CDR2 FYEKMQ (reference sequence). This CDR3 region has 16 residues. The V gene end was trimmed by 7 bases and the J gene end by 2 bases; junction bases not matched to a gene: 8. DNA of the CDR3: TGTGCCAGCAACCCTTCAGCGGGAGGGCCCTACAATGAGCAGTTCTTC. Protein: CASNPSAGGPYNEQFF.

The chain uses TRBV9 and TRBJ2-3; D is ambiguous. The CDR3 sequence is 14 residues long. The germline V gene has CDR1 SGDLS and CDR2 YYNGEE. The V end lost 3 bases, the J end lost 1 base, and 9 bases lay between the germline ends. The CDR3 spells CASSARWGTDTQYF. In nucleotides, the CDR3 is TGTGCCAGCAGCGCCCGTTGGGGCACAGATACGCAGTATTTT.

The chain links TRBV7-8 to TRBJ2-2; no reliable D call. Per germline, CDR1 SGHVS and CDR2 FQNEAQ. The CDR3 consists of 12 residues. Trimming removed 5 bases at V and 9 bases at J, with 10 bases between. CDR3 nucleotide sequence: TGTGCCAGCAGCCATAAGTACCGGGAGCTGTTTTTT. The encoded protein is CASSHKYRELFF.